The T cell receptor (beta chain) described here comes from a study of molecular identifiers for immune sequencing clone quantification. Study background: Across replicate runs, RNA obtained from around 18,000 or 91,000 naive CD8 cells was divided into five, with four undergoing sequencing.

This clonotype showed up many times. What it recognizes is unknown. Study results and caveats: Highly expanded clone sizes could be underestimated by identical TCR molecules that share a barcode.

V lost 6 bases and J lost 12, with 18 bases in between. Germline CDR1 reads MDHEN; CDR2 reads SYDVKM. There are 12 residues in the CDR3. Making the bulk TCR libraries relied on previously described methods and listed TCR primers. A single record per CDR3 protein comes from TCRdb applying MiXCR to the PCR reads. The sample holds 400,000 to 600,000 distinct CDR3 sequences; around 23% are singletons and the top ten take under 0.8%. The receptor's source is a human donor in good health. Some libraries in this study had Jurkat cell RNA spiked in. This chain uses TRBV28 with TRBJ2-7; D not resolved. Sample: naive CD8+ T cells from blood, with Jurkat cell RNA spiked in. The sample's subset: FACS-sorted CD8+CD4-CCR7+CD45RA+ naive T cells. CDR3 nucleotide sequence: TGTGCCAGCAGCCGTCTGGGCGCCGGCGGGTACTTC. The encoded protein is CASSRLGAGGYF.